Following are 21 T cell receptor beta chains from one sample sequenced in a study of spatial heterogeneity in lung cancer. The time point here: sample taken at primary tumor resection. Whole RNA from tumor, nontumor lung or frozen PBMC was sequenced unsorted. TCRdb processed the 5' RACE reads anew with MiXCR; each CDR3 protein has one entry. The data hold approximately 12,000 distinct CDR3 sequences, with roughly 6.2% observed a single time. The sample in question was normal lung tissue next to the tumor, obtained at surgery. Source of these receptors: a male donor with early-stage non-small cell lung cancer.

This clonotype was counted many times. This beta chain was picked up by a library intended for alpha chains and is off target, so its count carries little meaning. The V gene is TRBV30, the J gene TRBJ1-5; a possible D gene is TRBD1 (5 bases). Germline-derived CDR1 and CDR2 are GTSNPN and SVGIG (reference sequence). This CDR3 is built from 15 residues. V lost 2 bases, J lost 0 bases, and 11 bases lay in between. CDR3 coding DNA: TGTGCCTGGAGTCTGAGGACACTTAGCAATCAGCCCCAGCATTTT. It specifies CAWSLRTLSNQPQHF.

This clonotype was counted many times. This beta chain turned up in a library designed for alpha chains; as an off-target read, its abundance says little. The rearrangement uses TRBV7-9 and TRBJ2-3; D is perhaps TRBD1 or TRBD2 (7 bases each). The length of the CDR3 is 14 residues. Trimming took 5 bases from V and 2 from J, leaving 11 bases between them. CDR1 SEHNR and CDR2 FQNEAQ come from the germline V gene (reference sequence). The CDR3 DNA is TGTGCCAGCAGCCCAGGGGGGGTCACAGATACGCAGTATTTT. Amino acids: CASSPGGVTDTQYF.

This clonotype occurred many times. The library was designed around alpha chains, so this beta chain is a stray read whose abundance carries little weight. V usage is TRBV7-9 and J usage is TRBJ2-3; D gene ambiguous. CDR3 length equals 13 residues. Germline V gives CDR1 SEHNR, CDR2 FQNEAQ (reference sequence). V gave up 5 bases and J gave up 4 bases, with 10 bases separating them. The CDR3 protein is CASSLRGADTQYF. The CDR3 DNA follows: TGTGCCAGCAGCCTGAGAGGCGCAGATACGCAGTATTTT.

This clonotype was seen a handful of times. Little can be read into the size of this beta chain, an off-target read in a library designed for alpha chains. The chain recombines TRBV9 with TRBJ1-3; 8 bases line up with TRBD1. Germline loops: CDR1 SGDLS, CDR2 YYNGEE. V shed 6 bases and J 6 bases; nucleotides not matched to a gene: 5. The CDR3 is 13 residues long. The chain's CDR3 is CASTRTGTNTIYF. The CDR3 nucleotides are TGTGCCAGCACCAGGACAGGGACAAACACCATATATTTT.

Remarks on this clonotype: This beta chain came through as a stray read in a library set up for alpha chains, and its size says little. This chain connects TRBV20-1 to TRBJ1-1; D not certain. Germline V gene lookup returns CDR1 DFQATT and CDR2 SNEGSKA (reference sequence). The germline V and J ends were trimmed by 5 bases and 1 base, with 11 bases remaining between them. The CDR3 sequence is 13 residues long. The CDR3 sequence is CSALGAPNTEAFF. CDR3 nucleotides: TGCAGTGCTCTGGGAGCCCCGAACACTGAAGCTTTCTTT.

This clonotype was counted many times. The library was built for alpha chains, so this beta chain is an off-target read and its size means little. The chain carries TRBV10-3 and TRBJ2-2; D remains unclear. Germline V CDR1 and CDR2: ENHRY, SYGVKD. The CDR3 contains 15 residues. Trimming shortened V by 2 bases and J by 7 bases, and 14 bases separated the two germline ends. The CDR3: CAISELENVVGELFF. Here the CDR3 DNA reads TGTGCCATCAGTGAGCTGGAGAATGTAGTCGGGGAGCTGTTTTTT.

This clonotype was counted ten times or more. Because this beta chain is a stray read in a library intended to capture alpha chains, its abundance should not be given much weight. The chain has TRBV7-2 and TRBJ2-3, with TRBD1 matching 8 bases. CDR3 length equals 14 residues. CDR1 is SGHTA, CDR2 FQGNSA, per germline. V was pared by 7 bases and J by 2 bases, with 5 bases of the junction left unmatched. The CDR3, as DNA: TGTGCCAGCACCCCGGACAGGGCCACAGATACGCAGTATTTT. Its protein is CASTPDRATDTQYF.

This clonotype was detected many times. Found in a library prepared for alpha chains, this beta chain is an off-target read, and its abundance has little meaning. The chain links TRBV27 to TRBJ2-3; 8 nucleotides agree with TRBD2. CDR3 length equals 15 residues. CDR1 and CDR2 (germline): MNHEY, SMNVEV (reference sequence). J was trimmed by 4 bases and V by 0 bases; bases with no gene match: 3. The CDR3 region is CASSLSGRASDTQYF. The CDR3 DNA is TGTGCCAGCAGTTTATCCGGGAGGGCGTCAGATACGCAGTATTTT.

By proportion, this clonotype is medium-sized. This beta chain came through as a stray read in a library set up for alpha chains, and its size says little. The chain links TRBV3-1 to TRBJ2-3; perhaps D is TRBD1 or TRBD2 (5 bases each). Germline V gene data show CDR1 as LGHDT and CDR2 as YNNKEL (reference sequence). The CDR3 totals 11 residues. Trimming stripped 8 bases from V and 6 bases from J, with 9 bases between. In DNA form, the CDR3 reads TGTGCCAGCGGGACGGGGGATACGCAGTATTTT. Its translation: CASGTGDTQYF.

On this clonotype: A library made for alpha chains picked up this beta chain off target, so its size means little. The chain carries TRBV7-2 and TRBJ2-1, with D perhaps matching TRBD1 or TRBD2 (5 bases each). V was shortened by 2 bases and J by 4 bases, with 15 bases between the two germline ends. Germline CDR1 is SGHTA and CDR2 is FQGNSA. This CDR3 region has 16 residues. CDR3: CASSLQTGRAYNEQFF. In DNA form, the CDR3 reads TGTGCCAGCAGCTTACAAACGGGACGGGCTTACAATGAGCAGTTCTTC.

In this sample, this clonotype turned up many times. Because this beta chain is a stray read in a library intended to capture alpha chains, its abundance should not be given much weight. The rearrangement links TRBV6-1 to TRBJ2-5; tentatively, D is TRBD2 (5 bases). The germline V and J ends were trimmed by 5 bases and 4 bases, with 14 bases remaining between them. CDR3 length: 14 amino acids. The V gene's germline CDR1 is MNHNS and CDR2 SASEGT. The CDR3 bases are TGTGCCAGCAGTCACGGGGATTCGGTAGAGACCCAGTACTTC. It translates to CASSHGDSVETQYF.

This clonotype was detected ten times or more. This beta chain slipped into a library made for alpha chains as a stray read, so its size is not meaningful. The chain carries TRBV19 and TRBJ2-2; 7 nucleotides line up with TRBD1. The V gene end was trimmed by 6 bases and the J gene end by 6 bases; junction bases not matched to a gene: 7. The germline CDR1 and CDR2 sequences are LNHDA and SQIVND (reference sequence). CDR3 size: 14 residues. The CDR3 loop reads CASRSQGLAGELFF. CDR3 in DNA: TGTGCCAGTAGGTCACAGGGGTTGGCCGGGGAGCTGTTTTTT. The full variable domain, in which reference TRBV19 and TRBJ2-2 provide the parts outside the CDR3, is DGGITQSPKYLFRKEGQNVTLSCEQNLNHDAMYWYRQDPGQGLRLIYYSQIVNDFQKGDIAEGYSVSREKKESFPLTVTSAQKNPTAFYLCASRSQGLAGELFFGEGSRLTVL.

By sample share, this clonotype is medium-sized. This beta chain was picked up by a library intended for alpha chains and is off target, so its count carries little meaning. The rearrangement joins TRBV6-1 to TRBJ1-1; D is ambiguous. This CDR3 is built from 12 residues. Per germline, CDR1 MNHNS and CDR2 SASEGT. Trimming removed 6 bases at V and 2 bases at J, with 7 bases between. The CDR3 DNA follows: TGTGCCAGCAGGTCGTATAACACTGAAGCTTTCTTT. Its protein product is CASRSYNTEAFF.

This clonotype was recorded many times. The library was built for alpha chains, so this beta chain is an off-target read and its size means little. The chain couples TRBV7-2 to TRBJ2-1; 9 bases are shared with TRBD2. Germline CDR1 and CDR2: SGHTA and FQGNSA. Trimming cost V 1 base and J 10 bases; bases outside gene matches: 8. This CDR3 comprises 15 residues. The DNA of the CDR3 is TGTGCCAGCAGCTTAGATCCGGCTAGCGGGAACGAGCAGTTCTTC. Translation gives CASSLDPASGNEQFF.

In its sample, this clonotype ranks as medium-sized (0.01 to 0.1%). Because the library targeted alpha chains, this beta chain is an off-target read whose size means little. This sequence joins TRBV6-5 and TRBJ1-4; unclear D gene. This CDR3 comprises 16 residues. Trimming took 0 bases from V and 0 from J, leaving 8 bases between them. In germline, CDR1 is MNHEY, CDR2 SVGAGI. As DNA, the CDR3 is TGTGCCAGCAGTTACTCGTTCACCGCAACTAATGAAAAACTGTTTTTT. Its translation is CASSYSFTATNEKLFF.

The sample holds many counts of this clonotype. This beta chain was picked up by a library intended for alpha chains and is off target, so its count carries little meaning. The chain uses TRBV19 and TRBJ1-2, with 8 bases matching TRBD1. The V segment lost 2 bases and the J segment 4 bases; nucleotides outside the gene matches: 9. CDR3 size: 16 residues. Germline CDR1 is LNHDA and CDR2 is SQIVND (reference sequence). In DNA, the CDR3 is TGTGCCAGTAGTATACAGGGGGCGGGCAAATTCTATGGCTACACCTTC. This translates into CASSIQGAGKFYGYTF.

This clonotype was seen repeatedly, ten times or more. This beta chain turned up in a library designed for alpha chains; as an off-target read, its abundance says little. This chain uses TRBV7-9 with TRBJ1-4, with 8 positions matching TRBD1. The CDR3 is 14 residues long. With V trimmed by 5 bases and J by 8 bases, 7 bases remained unmatched. Germline V gene sequence: CDR1 SEHNR, CDR2 FQNEAQ (reference sequence). The CDR3 coding sequence is TGTGCCAGCAGCCCAGGACAGGGCGACGAAAAACTGTTTTTT. Amino acids: CASSPGQGDEKLFF.

Sample share makes this clonotype medium-sized. This beta chain is a stray sequence in a library constructed for alpha chains; its clone size is not meaningful. V and J are TRBV19 and TRBJ2-1; D is possibly TRBD2 (5 bases). The CDR3 sequence is 15 residues long. V gave up 2 bases and J gave up 7 bases, with 15 bases separating them. Germline V gives CDR1 LNHDA, CDR2 SQIVND (reference sequence). CDR3 loop: CASSIQEAVVNEQFF. Written as DNA, the CDR3 is TGTGCCAGTAGTATACAGGAGGCCGTAGTGAATGAGCAGTTCTTC.

On this clonotype: This beta chain appears as a stray read in a library generated for alpha chains; its size is not informative. The gene calls are TRBV20-1 and TRBJ2-2; D might be TRBD2 (5 bases). The CDR3 runs 14 residues. The V and J ends lost 3 bases and 2 bases respectively, with 10 bases between them. Germline-derived CDR1 and CDR2 are DFQATT and SNEGSKA (reference sequence). CDR3 sequence: CSASRRANTGELFF. In DNA, the CDR3 is TGCAGTGCTAGTCGGCGGGCAAACACCGGGGAGCTGTTTTTT.

In its sample, this clonotype was seen many times. The size of this beta chain means little, since it is a stray read in a library made for alpha chains. The chain has TRBV7-2 and TRBJ1-4; 7 bases map to TRBD1. The V and J ends lost 1 base and 8 bases, in that order; junction bases with no gene match: 4. This CDR3 contains 14 residues. Germline CDR1 and CDR2: SGHTA and FQGNSA. In DNA form, the CDR3 reads TGTGCCAGCAGCTTAGGGCCAGGGGGGGAAAAACTGTTTTTT. It yields the protein CASSLGPGGEKLFF.

With regard to this clonotype: This beta chain represents an off-target read in a library built for alpha chains; its size is of limited meaning. The gene calls are TRBV7-9 and TRBJ2-1; D may be TRBD1 (5 bases). The germline CDR1 and CDR2 sequences are SEHNR and FQNEAQ (reference sequence). Deletions cut 1 base from V and 3 bases from J, with 10 bases between. This CDR3 is built from 15 residues. The CDR3 DNA reads TGTGCCAGCAGCTTAGGCAGGGTAGGCTACAATGAGCAGTTCTTC. Translating it yields CASSLGRVGYNEQFF.